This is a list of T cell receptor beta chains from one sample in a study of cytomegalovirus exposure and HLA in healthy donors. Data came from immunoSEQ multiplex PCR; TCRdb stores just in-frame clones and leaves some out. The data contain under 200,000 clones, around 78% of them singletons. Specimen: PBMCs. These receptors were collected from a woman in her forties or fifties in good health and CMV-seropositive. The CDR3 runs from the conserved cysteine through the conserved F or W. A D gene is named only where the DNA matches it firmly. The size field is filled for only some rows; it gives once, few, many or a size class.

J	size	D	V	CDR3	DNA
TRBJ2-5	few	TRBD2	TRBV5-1	CASSFGPAGVQETQYF	TGCGCCAGCAGCTTCGGGCCAGCGGGAGTGCAGGAGACCCAGTACTTC
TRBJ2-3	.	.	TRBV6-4	CASSDSGRVTDTQYF	TGTGCCAGCAGTGACTCGGGCAGGGTCACAGATACGCAGTATTTT
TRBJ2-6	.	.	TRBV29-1	CSVGTQKLTGANGLTF	TGCAGCGTTGGGACCCAAAAACTCACTGGGGCCAACGGCCTGACTTTC
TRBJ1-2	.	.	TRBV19	CASREGYYGYTF	TGTGCCAGTAGAGAGGGATACTATGGCTACACCTTC
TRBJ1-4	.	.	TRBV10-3	CATRSSSTANEKLFF	TGTGCCACTCGAAGCTCGAGTACGGCTAATGAAAAACTGTTTTTT
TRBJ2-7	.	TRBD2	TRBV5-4	CASSAGTSGIMAYEQYF	TGTGCCAGCAGCGCGGGGACTAGCGGGATCATGGCCTACGAGCAGTACTTC
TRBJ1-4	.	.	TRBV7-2	CASSLGGGQGNEKLFF	TGTGCCAGCAGCTTAGGGGGGGGTCAGGGAAATGAAAAACTGTTTTTT
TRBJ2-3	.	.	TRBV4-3	CASSQRQDNTQYF	TGCGCCAGCAGCCAAAGACAGGATAATACGCAGTATTTT
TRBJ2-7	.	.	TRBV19	CASSDSSSYEQYF	TGTGCCAGTTCGGACAGTAGCTCCTACGAGCAGTACTTC
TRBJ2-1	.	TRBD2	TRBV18	CASSTSGRYRAADYNEQFF	TGTGCCAGCTCAACTAGCGGGAGGTATAGGGCGGCGGACTACAATGAGCAGTTCTTC
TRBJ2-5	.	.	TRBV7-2	CASSAGETQYF	TGTGCCAGCAGCGCCGGAGAGACCCAGTACTTC